The 32 T cell receptor beta chains below were found in one sample sequenced in a study of blood T cell repertoires in COVID-19. This table comes from immunoSEQ multiplex PCR, and its TCRdb copy is limited to in-frame clones, with some not included. The sample includes about 66,000 clones, 89% of them seen just once. The sequencing input was peripheral blood. These TCRs come from a man in his 60s with acute or convalescent COVID-19.

The V call is TRBV12-5, the J call TRBJ2-7, with TRBD1 matching over 9 bases. The CDR3 consists of 14 residues. Germline V lookup: CDR1 LGHNT, CDR2 FRNRAP. V shed 7 bases, J shed 4 bases, and the junction held 8 bases outside the gene matches. The CDR3 protein is CASAVGQGSYEQYF. CDR3 coding DNA: TGTGCTAGTGCCGTGGGACAGGGTTCATACGAGCAGTACTTC.

This chain links TRBV10-2 with TRBJ2-2; weak D call: TRBD1 (6 bases). The CDR3 totals 14 residues. CDR1 and CDR2 (germline): WSHSY, SAAADI. Trimming pared 5 bases from V and 6 bases from J, leaving 13 bases between. This CDR3 is CASSLQGYPGELFF. CDR3 in DNA: TGCGCCAGCAGTTTACAGGGTTACCCCGGGGAGCTGTTTTTT.

Only one count was recorded for this clone. This chain links TRBV6-5 with TRBJ1-2; the match to TRBD1 covers 7 bases. With V trimmed by 6 bases and J by 8 bases, 9 bases remained unmatched. This CDR3 has 13 amino acids. Germline V CDR1 and CDR2: MNHEY, SVGAGI. The CDR3 loop is CASRLQGVAGYTF. The CDR3 bases are TGTGCCAGCAGACTTCAGGGGGTCGCGGGCTACACCTTC.

The chain carries TRBV5-8 and TRBJ1-3; D gene ambiguous. The CDR3 consists of 15 residues. Germline V CDR1 and CDR2: SGHTS, YDEGEE. Trimming removed 2 bases from V and 2 bases from J, with 11 bases in between. CDR3 DNA sequence: TGTGCCAGCAGCTTTAGAGGGAACACTGGAAACACCATATATTTT. Residues: CASSFRGNTGNTIYF.

To note about this clone: The sample holds other DNA sequences that translate to the same CDR3. The chain carries TRBV29-1 and TRBJ2-7, with TRBD1 identical over 7 bases. V was pared by 5 bases and J by 4 bases, with 11 bases of the junction left unmatched. The CDR3 runs 14 residues. Germline CDR1 SQVTM, CDR2 ANQGSEA. The CDR3 DNA reads as TGCAGCGTTATAGGGACAGCCTTAGGGTACGAGCAGTACTTC. The encoded protein is CSVIGTALGYEQYF.

The V call is TRBV7-8, the J call TRBJ1-3; 10 nucleotides match TRBD1. The CDR3 has 17 residues. CDR1 is SGHVS, CDR2 FQNEAQ, per germline. The junction had 9 bases not matched to a gene; V was cut back by 5 bases and J by 2 bases. The DNA of the CDR3 is TGTGCCAGCAGCACCAGAACGACAGGGGGCCCTGGAAACACCATATATTTT. Translated, it gives CASSTRTTGGPGNTIYF.

The chain recombines TRBV13 with TRBJ2-6; D possibly corresponds to TRBD2 (5 bases). The CDR3 runs to 13 residues. The germline V gene encodes CDR1 PRHDT and CDR2 FYEKMQ (reference sequence). V lost 5 bases and J 3 bases, leaving 5 bases between the germline ends. In DNA form, the CDR3 reads TGTGCCAGCAGCACTAGTGGGGCCAACGTCCTGACTTTC. This gives the protein CASSTSGANVLTF.

V usage is TRBV6-5 and J usage is TRBJ2-5; TRBD1 matches 7 bases. This CDR3 has 15 amino acids. Germline V lookup: CDR1 MNHEY, CDR2 SVGAGI. J was trimmed by 2 bases and V by 6 bases; bases with no gene match: 9. The CDR3 region is CASRGDREYQETQYF. CDR3 nucleotide sequence: TGTGCCAGCAGAGGCGACAGGGAATATCAAGAGACCCAGTACTTC.

This sequence joins TRBV30 and TRBJ2-1; 9 bases fit TRBD2. The ends lost 2 bases at V and 9 bases at J; junction bases unmatched: 8. The CDR3 extends over 14 amino acids. The germline gives CDR1 GTSNPN, CDR2 SVGIG (reference sequence). The CDR3 loop reads CAWSTAGGRGEQFF. CDR3 coding DNA: TGTGCCTGGAGTACAGCGGGGGGCCGGGGTGAGCAGTTCTTC.

This chain links TRBV10-3 with TRBJ2-5; possibly TRBD2 for D (7 bases). Germline assignment: CDR1 ENHRY and CDR2 SYGVKD. The CDR3 covers 13 residues. With 11 bases removed from V and 1 base from J, the gap between germline ends came to 14 bases. The CDR3 spells CAVRGGVQETQYF. The DNA of the CDR3 is TGTGCCGTTAGGGGGGGGGTCCAAGAGACCCAGTACTTC.

This chain joins TRBV18 and TRBJ1-5; D call uncertain. Germline CDR1 reads KGHSH; CDR2 reads LQKENI. The CDR3 contains 13 residues. V lost 6 bases to trimming and J lost 4 bases, with 10 bases between them. The CDR3 coding sequence is TGTGCCAGCTCGGGGAGCCTGAATCAGCCCCAGCATTTT. Its protein is CASSGSLNQPQHF.

The chain uses TRBV6-5 and TRBJ1-3, with a tentative D call TRBD1 (5 bases). The ends were cut back, 11 bases at V and 0 bases at J, with 8 bases in the middle. CDR1 and CDR2 (germline): MNHEY, SVGAGI. This CDR3 region has 12 residues. Here the CDR3 reads CALGDSGNTIYF. The CDR3 nucleotides are TGTGCCCTAGGGGACTCTGGAAACACCATATATTTT.

The V gene is TRBV5-6, the J gene TRBJ2-2, with TRBD1 matching 8 bases. The V gene's germline CDR1 is SGHDT and CDR2 YYEEEE. V was clipped by 3 bases and J by 2 bases; unmatched bases: 12. The CDR3 length is 18 residues. CDR3 in amino acids: CASSWDPDRVQNTGELFF. CDR3 bases: TGTGCCAGCAGCTGGGACCCGGACAGGGTTCAAAACACCGGGGAGCTGTTTTTT.

This clone appeared a single time. This chain uses TRBV6-6 with TRBJ2-2; tentatively, D is TRBD1 (5 bases). The V gene lost 1 base and the J gene lost 6 bases, with 9 bases spanning the gap. Per the germline V gene, CDR1 is MNHNY and CDR2 is SVGAGI (reference sequence). The CDR3 length is 14 residues. Here the CDR3 reads CASSYLQASGELFF. The CDR3 region has the DNA TGTGCCAGCAGTTACTTACAGGCGTCCGGGGAGCTGTTTTTT.

The chain has TRBV4-1 and TRBJ1-5; weak D call: TRBD1 (6 bases). V dropped 4 bases and J dropped 2 bases, with 9 bases sitting between them. The germline gives CDR1 MGHRA, CDR2 YSYEKL. The CDR3 is 14 amino acids. The CDR3 reads CASSPRQGNQPQHF. CDR3 in DNA: TGCGCCAGCAGCCCCCGACAGGGCAATCAGCCCCAGCATTTT.

This clone showed up just a few times. This chain uses TRBV10-3 with TRBJ2-2, with 7 positions matching TRBD1. CDR1 and CDR2 from the germline V gene are ENHRY and SYGVKD. Trimming cost V 4 bases and J 8 bases; bases outside gene matches: 4. This CDR3 has 13 amino acids. CDR3 in DNA: TGTGCCATCAGTGCCGACAGGGTTGGGGAGCTGTTTTTT. Its protein product is CAISADRVGELFF.

V and J are TRBV6-6 and TRBJ2-1, with D possibly TRBD1 on 6 matching bases. Between the trimmed V and J ends, which lost 9 bases and 6 bases, there was a span of 12 bases. The CDR3 covers 12 residues. Germline V lookup: CDR1 MNHNY, CDR2 SVGAGI (reference sequence). Here the CDR3 reads CASGTGPNEQFF. As DNA, the CDR3 is TGTGCCAGTGGTACAGGGCCCAATGAGCAGTTCTTC.

Only one count was recorded for this clone. The chain joins TRBV7-9 to TRBJ2-3, with 7 bases aligning to TRBD1. The germline V gene encodes CDR1 SEHNR and CDR2 FQNEAQ (reference sequence). Losses at the gene ends were 5 bases for V and 10 bases for J; bases not matched to a gene: 12. The CDR3 is 14 residues long. CDR3 region: CASSRDSGAASQYF. CDR3 in DNA: TGTGCCAGCAGCCGGGACAGCGGAGCGGCTTCGCAGTATTTT.

This clone was detected a few times. The chain has TRBV9 and TRBJ2-7; D uncertain. The V end was cut by 0 bases, the J end by 0 bases, with 10 bases between. CDR1 SGDLS and CDR2 YYNGEE come from the germline V gene. The CDR3 sequence is 15 residues long. For the CDR3, the DNA is TGTGCCAGCAGCGTAGATCCAGCTAGCTCCTACGAGCAGTACTTC. Translation: CASSVDPASSYEQYF.

V and J are TRBV4-1 and TRBJ1-2, with TRBD1 matching 8 bases. The germline gives CDR1 MGHRA, CDR2 YSYEKL. V lost 3 bases to trimming and J lost 3 bases; unmatched junction nucleotides: 9. The CDR3 runs to 16 residues. CDR3 in DNA: TGCGCCAGCAGCCAGGCAGGGGGCGCTCCTCACTATGGCTACACCTTC. The encoded protein is CASSQAGGAPHYGYTF.

The rearrangement joins TRBV5-1 to TRBJ2-2, with D perhaps matching TRBD2 (6 bases). V was shortened by 2 bases and J by 5 bases, with 10 bases between the two germline ends. Germline V gene sequence: CDR1 SGHRS, CDR2 YFSETQ. The length of the CDR3 is 14 residues. This CDR3 is CASSFQGGTGELFF. CDR3 bases: TGCGCCAGCAGCTTCCAGGGAGGAACCGGGGAGCTGTTTTTT.

This chain joins TRBV19 and TRBJ2-2; D ambiguous. Trimming left V 7 bases short and J 1 base short, with 10 bases between. CDR1 LNHDA and CDR2 SQIVND come from the germline V gene (reference sequence). The length of the CDR3 is 14 residues. Here the CDR3 DNA reads TGTGCCAGTAATAGTCCAGGGAACACCGGGGAGCTGTTTTTT. Amino acids: CASNSPGNTGELFF.

The chain carries TRBV7-8 and TRBJ1-1; a weak D match, TRBD1 (6 bases). Germline V gives CDR1 SGHVS, CDR2 FQNEAQ. There are 16 residues in the CDR3. Trimming removed 0 bases at V and 4 bases at J, with 15 bases between. CDR3 region: CASSLATSQTGTEAFF. The CDR3 DNA is TGTGCCAGCAGCTTAGCTACATCTCAGACAGGCACTGAAGCTTTCTTT.

The V gene is TRBV10-2, the J gene TRBJ1-4; D gene unclear. Germline V lookup: CDR1 WSHSY, CDR2 SAAADI. V was shortened by 10 bases and J by 5 bases, with 11 bases between the two germline ends. The CDR3 is 12 residues long. This CDR3 reads CAKADLNEKLFF. For the CDR3, the DNA is TGCGCCAAAGCCGATTTAAATGAAAAACTGTTTTTT.

This sequence joins TRBV5-4 and TRBJ1-1; no definite D call. Germline CDR1 is SGHNT and CDR2 is YYREEE (reference sequence). The V and J ends lost 3 bases and 4 bases respectively, with 13 bases between them. The CDR3 has 14 residues. CDR3 nucleotides: TGTGCCAGCAGCTACGCTGAGGGTGGCACTGAAGCTTTCTTT. Encoded protein: CASSYAEGGTEAFF.

This clone was recorded only once. The chain uses TRBV10-3 and TRBJ1-1; D may be TRBD1 (6 bases). Germline V lookup: CDR1 ENHRY, CDR2 SYGVKD. The CDR3 contains 14 residues. The ends were cut back, 7 bases at V and 3 bases at J, with 15 bases in the middle. This chain's CDR3 is CAINPTGIDTEAFF. CDR3 sequence (DNA): TGTGCCATCAACCCCACAGGGATTGACACTGAAGCTTTCTTT.

The chain uses TRBV5-6 and TRBJ2-7, with unresolved D. The germline V gene encodes CDR1 SGHDT and CDR2 YYEEEE. This CDR3 spans 11 amino acids. V was shortened by 0 bases and J by 5 bases, with 3 bases between the two germline ends. The CDR3 sequence: CASSLADEQYF. For the CDR3, the DNA is TGTGCCAGCAGCTTGGCGGACGAGCAGTACTTC. The complete variable domain, with remaining parts taken from reference TRBV5-6 and TRBJ2-7, reads DAGVTQSPTHLIKTRGQQVTLRCSPKSGHDTVSWYQQALGQGPQFIFQYYEEEERQRGNFPDRFSGHQFPNYSSELNVNALLLGDSALYLCASSLADEQYFGPGTRLTVT.

The chain combines TRBV11-2 with TRBJ2-1; D is uncertain. Germline V gene sequence: CDR1 SGHAT, CDR2 FQNNGV. The CDR3 length is 11 residues. With 4 bases removed from V and 10 bases from J, the gap between germline ends came to 8 bases. CDR3 nucleotide sequence: TGTGCCAGCAGCTCCAGTAGCGAGCAGTTCTTC. This encodes CASSSSSEQFF.

This chain links TRBV24-1 with TRBJ1-5; D ambiguous. Germline lookup yields CDR1 KGHDR and CDR2 SFDVKD. The length of the CDR3 is 14 residues. The V end lost 1 base, the J end lost 6 bases, and 9 bases lay between the germline ends. CDR3 nucleotides: TGTGCCACCAGTGATTTCGGGGTTGGTCAGCCCCAGCATTTT. Its translation is CATSDFGVGQPQHF.

The chain joins TRBV24-1 to TRBJ1-1; no firm D call. V was trimmed by 4 bases and J by 2 bases, leaving 10 bases between them. Germline-derived CDR1 and CDR2 are KGHDR and SFDVKD. This CDR3 has 14 residues. The CDR3 loop is CATSELGNNTEAFF. The CDR3 DNA sequence: TGTGCCACCAGTGAGTTGGGCAATAACACTGAAGCTTTCTTT.

This clone showed up just once. V and J are TRBV5-1 and TRBJ2-5; D gene ambiguous. The CDR3 is 14 residues long. V gave up 1 base and J gave up 2 bases, with 9 bases separating them. Germline CDR1 is SGHRS and CDR2 is YFSETQ. The CDR3 region has the DNA TGCGCCAGCAGCTTGATGTCCACACAAGAGACCCAGTACTTC. Encoded protein: CASSLMSTQETQYF.

V and J are TRBV5-1 and TRBJ1-1, with D possibly being TRBD1 (6 bases). CDR3 length: 16 residues. Trimming cost V 9 bases and J 4 bases, with 25 bases left between them. CDR1 and CDR2 from the germline V gene are SGHRS and YFSETQ. Written as DNA, the CDR3 is TGCGCCACCTCCGACCCCCGGGGGGCTCTGAGCACTGAAGCTTTCTTT. Its protein product is CATSDPRGALSTEAFF. Using reference TRBV5-1 and TRBJ1-1 for the parts outside the CDR3, the full variable domain is KAGVTQTPRYLIKTRGQQVTLSCSPISGHRSVSWYQQTPGQGLQFLFEYFSETQRNKGNFPGRFSGRQFSNSRSEMNVSTLELGDSALYLCATSDPRGALSTEAFFGQGTRLTVV.